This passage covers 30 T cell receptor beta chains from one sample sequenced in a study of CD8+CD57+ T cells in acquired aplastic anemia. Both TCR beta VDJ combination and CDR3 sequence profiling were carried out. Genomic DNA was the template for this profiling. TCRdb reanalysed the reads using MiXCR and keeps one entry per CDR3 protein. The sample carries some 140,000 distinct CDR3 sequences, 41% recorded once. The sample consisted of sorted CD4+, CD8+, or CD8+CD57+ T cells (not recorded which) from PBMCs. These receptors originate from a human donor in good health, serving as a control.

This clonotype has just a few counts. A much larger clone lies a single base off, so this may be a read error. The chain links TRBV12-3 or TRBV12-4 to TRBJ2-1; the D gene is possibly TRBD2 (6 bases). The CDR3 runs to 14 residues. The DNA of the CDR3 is TGTGCCAGCAGTTTAGGGCTAGCGTCCGATGAGCAGCTCTTC. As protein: CASSLGLASDEQLF.

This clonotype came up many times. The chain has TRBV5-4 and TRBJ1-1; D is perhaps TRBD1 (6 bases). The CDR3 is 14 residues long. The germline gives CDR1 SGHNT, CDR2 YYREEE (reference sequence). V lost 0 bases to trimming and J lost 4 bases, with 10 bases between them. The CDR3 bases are TGTGCCAGCAGCTTGGGACAGGATGGCACTGAAGCTTTCTTT. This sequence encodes CASSLGQDGTEAFF.

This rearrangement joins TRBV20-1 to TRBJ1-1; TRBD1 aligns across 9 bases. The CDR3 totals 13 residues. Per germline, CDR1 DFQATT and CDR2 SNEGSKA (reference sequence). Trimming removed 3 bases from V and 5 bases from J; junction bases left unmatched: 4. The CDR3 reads CSARGTGHTEAFF. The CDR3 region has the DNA TGCAGTGCTAGGGGGACAGGGCATACTGAAGCTTTCTTT.

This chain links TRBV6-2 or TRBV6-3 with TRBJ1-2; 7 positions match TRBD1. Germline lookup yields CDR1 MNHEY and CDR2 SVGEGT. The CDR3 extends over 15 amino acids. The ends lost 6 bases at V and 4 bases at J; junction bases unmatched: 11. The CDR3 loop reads CASSGTANSAYGYTF. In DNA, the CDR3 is TGTGCCAGCAGCGGGACAGCCAACTCGGCCTATGGCTACACCTTC.

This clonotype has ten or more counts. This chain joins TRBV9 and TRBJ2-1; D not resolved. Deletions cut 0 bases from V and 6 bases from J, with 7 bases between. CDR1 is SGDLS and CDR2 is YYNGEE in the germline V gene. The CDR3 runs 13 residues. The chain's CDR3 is CASSVDPRNEQFF. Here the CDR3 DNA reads TGTGCCAGCAGCGTAGATCCCCGCAATGAGCAGTTCTTC.

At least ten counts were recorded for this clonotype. CDR3 DNA: TGTGCCAGCAGCTTAAAGACCGACTGGGCCTACGAGCAGTACTTC. Its protein is CASSLKTDWAYEQYF. The V gene is TRBV11-3, the J gene TRBJ2-7; D remains unclear. Germline V CDR1 and CDR2: SGHNT, YENEEA. The CDR3 is 15 amino acids. Trimming shortened V by 2 bases and J by 2 bases, and 13 bases separated the two germline ends.

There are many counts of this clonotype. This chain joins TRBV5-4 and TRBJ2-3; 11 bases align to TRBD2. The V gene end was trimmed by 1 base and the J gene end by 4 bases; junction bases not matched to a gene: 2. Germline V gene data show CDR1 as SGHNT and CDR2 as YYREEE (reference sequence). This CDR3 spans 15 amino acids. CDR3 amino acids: CASSLYSGGADTQYF. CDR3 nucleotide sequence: TGTGCCAGCAGCTTGTATAGCGGGGGGGCAGATACGCAGTATTTT.

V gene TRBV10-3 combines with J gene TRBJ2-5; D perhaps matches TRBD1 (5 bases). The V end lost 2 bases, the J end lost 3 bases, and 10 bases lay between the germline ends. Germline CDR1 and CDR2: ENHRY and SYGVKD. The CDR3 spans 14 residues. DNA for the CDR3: TGTGCCATCAGTGAGGGGAAAGGGGAAGAGACCCAGTACTTC. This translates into CAISEGKGEETQYF.

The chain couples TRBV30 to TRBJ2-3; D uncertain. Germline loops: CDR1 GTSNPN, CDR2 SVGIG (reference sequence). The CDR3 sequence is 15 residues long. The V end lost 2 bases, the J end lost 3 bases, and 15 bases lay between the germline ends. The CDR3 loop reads CAWSPLGSQTDTQYF. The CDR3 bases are TGTGCCTGGAGTCCCTTGGGCTCGCAGACAGATACGCAGTATTTT. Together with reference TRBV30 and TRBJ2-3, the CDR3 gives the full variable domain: SQTIHQWPATLVQPVGSPLSLECTVEGTSNPNLYWYRQAAGRGLQLLFYSVGIGQISSEVPQNLSASRPQDRQFILSSKKLLLSDSGFYLCAWSPLGSQTDTQYFGPGTRLTVL.

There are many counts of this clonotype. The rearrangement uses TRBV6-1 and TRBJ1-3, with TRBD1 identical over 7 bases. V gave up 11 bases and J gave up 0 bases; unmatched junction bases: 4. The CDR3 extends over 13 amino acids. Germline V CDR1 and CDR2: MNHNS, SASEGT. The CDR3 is CAVRDSSGNTIYF. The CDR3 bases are TGTGCCGTCAGGGACAGCTCTGGAAACACCATATATTTT.

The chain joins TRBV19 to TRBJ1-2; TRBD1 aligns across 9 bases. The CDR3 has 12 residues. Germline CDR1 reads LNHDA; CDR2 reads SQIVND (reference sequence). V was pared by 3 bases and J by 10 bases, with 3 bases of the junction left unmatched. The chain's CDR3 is CASSIGTGPYTF. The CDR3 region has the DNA TGTGCCAGTAGTATCGGGACAGGGCCCTACACCTTC.

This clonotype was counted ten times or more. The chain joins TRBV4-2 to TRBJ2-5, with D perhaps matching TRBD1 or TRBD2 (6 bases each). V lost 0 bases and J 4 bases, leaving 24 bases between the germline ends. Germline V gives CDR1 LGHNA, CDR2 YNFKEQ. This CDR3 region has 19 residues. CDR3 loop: CASSQDTWDSLGGRETQYF. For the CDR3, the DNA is TGTGCCAGCAGCCAAGATACCTGGGACTCGCTAGGGGGTAGAGAGACCCAGTACTTC.

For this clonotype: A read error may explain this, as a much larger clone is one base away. Here the CDR3 reads CSARGTGSSYEQYF. The CDR3 bases are TGCAGTGCTAGAGGGACGGGAAGCTCCTACGAGCAGTACTTC. This sequence joins TRBV20-1 and TRBJ2-7, with a tentative D call TRBD2 (5 bases). Trimming removed 1 base from V and 0 bases from J, with 10 bases in between. Germline CDR1 DFQATT, CDR2 SNEGSKA (reference sequence). The CDR3 extends over 14 amino acids.

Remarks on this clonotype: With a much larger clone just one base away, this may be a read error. CDR3 coding DNA: TGCAGTGCCCCACCCCGCAAGGTCTGGAGCTCCTACAATGAGCAGTTCTTC. Translating gives CSAPPRKVWSSYNEQFF. The rearrangement joins TRBV20-1 to TRBJ2-1; D gene ambiguous. Germline assignment: CDR1 DFQATT and CDR2 SNEGSKA (reference sequence). The CDR3 loop spans 17 amino acids. The ends were cut back, 6 bases at V and 0 bases at J, with 21 bases in the middle.

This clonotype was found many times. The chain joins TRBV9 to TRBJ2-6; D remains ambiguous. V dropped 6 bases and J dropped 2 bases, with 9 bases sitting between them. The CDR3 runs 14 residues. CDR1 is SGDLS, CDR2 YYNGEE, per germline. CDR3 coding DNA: TGTGCCAGCAACAAGGGAACTGGGGCCAACGTCCTGACTTTC. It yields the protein CASNKGTGANVLTF.

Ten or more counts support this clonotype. CDR3 region: CSTLKGAGGYEQYF. CDR3 nucleotide sequence: TGCAGTACACTAAAAGGAGCGGGAGGCTACGAGCAGTACTTC. The V call is TRBV20-1, the J call TRBJ2-7, with 9 positions matching TRBD2. The CDR3 loop spans 14 amino acids. J was trimmed by 3 bases and V by 8 bases; bases with no gene match: 11. Germline values: CDR1 DFQATT, CDR2 SNEGSKA (reference sequence).

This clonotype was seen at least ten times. CDR3 sequence: CSASPGQGHSNQPQHF. The CDR3 DNA follows: TGCAGTGCTAGCCCGGGACAGGGACACAGCAATCAGCCCCAGCATTTT. The J gene is TRBJ1-5, the V gene TRBV20-1; 9 bases agree with TRBD1. The junction had 7 bases not matched to a gene; V was cut back by 3 bases and J by 1 base. From germline, CDR1 is DFQATT and CDR2 SNEGSKA (reference sequence). CDR3 length equals 16 residues.

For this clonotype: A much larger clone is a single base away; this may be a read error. In nucleotides, the CDR3 is TGTGCCAGCAGCCTACGGGGATTAACTAATGAAAAACTGTTTTTT. It yields the protein CASSLRGLTNEKLFF. This chain uses TRBV11-2 with TRBJ1-4, with D hard to call. The germline V gene has CDR1 SGHAT and CDR2 FQNNGV. V dropped 5 bases and J dropped 1 base, with 11 bases sitting between them. The CDR3 runs to 15 residues.

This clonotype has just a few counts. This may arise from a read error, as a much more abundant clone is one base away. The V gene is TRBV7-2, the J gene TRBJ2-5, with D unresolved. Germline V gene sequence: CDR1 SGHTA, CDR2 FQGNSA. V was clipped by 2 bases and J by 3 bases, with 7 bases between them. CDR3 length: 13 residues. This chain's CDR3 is CASSLRREETQYF. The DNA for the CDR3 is TGTGCCAGCAGCTTAAGAAGGGAAGAGACCCAGTACTTC.

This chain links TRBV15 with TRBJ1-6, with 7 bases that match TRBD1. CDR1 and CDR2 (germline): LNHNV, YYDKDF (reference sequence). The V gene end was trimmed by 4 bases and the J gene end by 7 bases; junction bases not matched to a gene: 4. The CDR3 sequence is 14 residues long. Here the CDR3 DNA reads TGTGCCACCAGCACCCTGGACAGGAATTCACCCCTCCACTTT. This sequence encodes CATSTLDRNSPLHF.

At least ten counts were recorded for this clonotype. The CDR3 nucleotides read TGTGCCACTAACTGGGAAGCGGGCACCGGGGAGCTGTTTTTT. It yields the protein CATNWEAGTGELFF. The J gene is TRBJ2-2, the V gene TRBV19, with D possibly matching TRBD2 (6 bases). V was trimmed by 10 bases and J by 4 bases, leaving 16 bases between them. CDR1 and CDR2 from the germline V gene are LNHDA and SQIVND (reference sequence). The CDR3 runs 14 residues.

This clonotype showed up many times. The DNA of the CDR3 is TGTGCCAGCAGATTGTCAACGGGGAACACTGAAGCTTTCTTT. Protein product: CASRLSTGNTEAFF. V is TRBV12-3 or TRBV12-4 and J is TRBJ1-1; D remains unclear. V lost 6 bases, J lost 1 base, and 12 bases lay in between. This CDR3 is built from 14 residues.

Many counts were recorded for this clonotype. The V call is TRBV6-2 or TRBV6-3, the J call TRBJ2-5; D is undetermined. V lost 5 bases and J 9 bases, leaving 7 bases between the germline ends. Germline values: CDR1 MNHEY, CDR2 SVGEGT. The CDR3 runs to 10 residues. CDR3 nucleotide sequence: TGTGCCAGCAGTAGAAAGCCCCAGTACTTC. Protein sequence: CASSRKPQYF.

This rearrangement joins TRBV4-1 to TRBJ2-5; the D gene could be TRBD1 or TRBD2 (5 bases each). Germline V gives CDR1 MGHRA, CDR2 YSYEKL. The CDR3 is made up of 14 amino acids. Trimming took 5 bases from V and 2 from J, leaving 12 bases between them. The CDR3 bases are TGCGCCAGCAGCTACCGGGACGGGCAAGAGACCCAGTACTTC. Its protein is CASSYRDGQETQYF.

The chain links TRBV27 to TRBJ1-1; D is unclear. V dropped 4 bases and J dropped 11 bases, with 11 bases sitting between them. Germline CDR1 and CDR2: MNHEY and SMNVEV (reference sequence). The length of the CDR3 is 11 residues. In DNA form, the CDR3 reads TGTGCCAGCAGTTCTCGGGGAGGGGCTTTCTTT. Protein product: CASSSRGGAFF.

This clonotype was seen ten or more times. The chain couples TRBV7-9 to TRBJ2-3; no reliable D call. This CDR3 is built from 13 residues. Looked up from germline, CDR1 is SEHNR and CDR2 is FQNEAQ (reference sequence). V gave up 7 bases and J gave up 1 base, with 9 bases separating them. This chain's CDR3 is CASTRDGTDTQYF. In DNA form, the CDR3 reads TGTGCCAGCACCCGAGACGGCACAGATACGCAGTATTTT.

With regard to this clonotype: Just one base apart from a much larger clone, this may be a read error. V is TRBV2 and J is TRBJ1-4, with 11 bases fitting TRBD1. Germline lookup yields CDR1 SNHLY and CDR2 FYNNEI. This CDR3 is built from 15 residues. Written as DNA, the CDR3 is TGTGCCAGCAGTCTGGACAGGGGGCTGGCTGAAAAACTGCTTTTT. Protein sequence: CASSLDRGLAEKLLF.

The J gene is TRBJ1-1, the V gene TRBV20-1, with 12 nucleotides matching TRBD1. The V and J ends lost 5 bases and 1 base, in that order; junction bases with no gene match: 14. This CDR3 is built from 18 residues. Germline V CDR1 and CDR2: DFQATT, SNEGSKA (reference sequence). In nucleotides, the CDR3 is TGCAGTGCTGCCGCAGGGACAGGGGGCGCGGGGAGGAACACTGAAGCTTTCTTT. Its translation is CSAAAGTGGAGRNTEAFF.

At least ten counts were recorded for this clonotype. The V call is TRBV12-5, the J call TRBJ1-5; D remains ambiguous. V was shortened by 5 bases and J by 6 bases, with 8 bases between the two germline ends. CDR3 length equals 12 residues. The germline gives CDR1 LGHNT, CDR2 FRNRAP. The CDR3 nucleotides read TGTGCTAGTGGTCCTGACTTTCAGCCCCAGCATTTT. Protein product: CASGPDFQPQHF.

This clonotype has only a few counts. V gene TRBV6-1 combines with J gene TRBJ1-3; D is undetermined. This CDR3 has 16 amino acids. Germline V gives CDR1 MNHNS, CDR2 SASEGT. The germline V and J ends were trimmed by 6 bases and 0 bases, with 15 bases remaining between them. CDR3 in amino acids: CASRKLTGNSGNTIYF. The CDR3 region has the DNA TGTGCCAGCAGGAAATTGACTGGTAACTCTGGAAACACCATATATTTT.